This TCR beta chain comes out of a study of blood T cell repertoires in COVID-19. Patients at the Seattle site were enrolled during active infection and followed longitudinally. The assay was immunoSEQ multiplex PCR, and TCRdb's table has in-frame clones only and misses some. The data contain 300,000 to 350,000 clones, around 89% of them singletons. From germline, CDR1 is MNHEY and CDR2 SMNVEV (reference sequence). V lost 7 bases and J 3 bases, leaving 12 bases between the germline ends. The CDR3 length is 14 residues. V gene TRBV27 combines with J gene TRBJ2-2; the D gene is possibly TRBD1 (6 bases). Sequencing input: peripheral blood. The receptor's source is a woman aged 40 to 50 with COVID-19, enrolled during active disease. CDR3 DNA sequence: TGTGCCAGCAAGTCACAGGGAGACACCGGGGAGCTGTTTTTT. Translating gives CASKSQGDTGELFF.